This TCR beta chain emerged from a study of blood T cell repertoires in COVID-19. This clone was counted a single time. Trimming pared 3 bases from V and 3 bases from J, leaving 18 bases between. CDR1 and CDR2 (germline): SGHRS, YFSETQ. This CDR3 spans 16 amino acids. Assay used: immunoSEQ multiplex PCR; TCRdb lists only in-frame clones, some missing. The sample has some 97,000 clones, approximately 83% seen once. Source material: PBMCs or T cells enriched from blood (not recorded which). The origin of this receptor is a woman aged 45-60 years who had recovered from COVID-19. The chain carries TRBV5-1 and TRBJ1-1; the D gene is possibly TRBD1 (5 bases). CDR3 DNA sequence: TGCGCCAGCAGCTCGGGGGGGACCGTCTTTTACACTGAAGCTTTCTTT. Its translation is CASSSGGTVFYTEAFF. The full variable domain, its missing parts supplied by reference TRBV5-1 and TRBJ1-1, is KAGVTQTPRYLIKTRGQQVTLSCSPISGHRSVSWYQQTPGQGLQFLFEYFSETQRNKGNFPGRFSGRQFSNSRSEMNVSTLELGDSALYLCASSSGGTVFYTEAFFGQGTRLTVV.